These 14 T cell receptor beta chains share one sample of origin, sequenced in a study of beta chain features in type 1 diabetes. Expressed TCRB transcripts were sequenced, since all the RNA that had been isolated was reverse transcribed. TCRdb keeps only in-frame clones here, not all; method: immunoSEQ multiplex PCR. The sample yields about 240,000 clones, 25% to 30% seen once. Material: central memory CD4+ T cells from blood. Receptor source: a man aged 25-40 years in good health.

This clone was observed a handful of times. This chain links TRBV29-1 with TRBJ2-2; the match to TRBD1 covers 8 bases. The J segment lost 3 bases and the V segment lost 8 bases, leaving 11 bases of the junction unmatched. Germline V CDR1 and CDR2: SQVTM, ANQGSEA. The CDR3 is 15 amino acids. This CDR3 is CSPWGQDRDTGELFF. The CDR3 coding sequence is TGCAGCCCTTGGGGGCAGGACAGGGACACCGGGGAGCTGTTTTTT.

This clone has more than one count but fewer than ten. The chain carries TRBV12-5 and TRBJ2-1, with 10 bases matching TRBD2. The V gene's germline CDR1 is LGHNT and CDR2 FRNRAP. The CDR3 loop spans 16 amino acids. With V trimmed by 2 bases and J by 2 bases, 3 bases remained unmatched. This chain's CDR3 is CASGLLAGGAYNEQFF. CDR3 nucleotides: TGTGCTAGTGGTTTGTTAGCGGGAGGAGCCTACAATGAGCAGTTCTTC. The full variable domain, in which reference TRBV12-5 and TRBJ2-1 provide the parts outside the CDR3, is DARVTQTPRHKVTEMGQEVTMRCQPILGHNTVFWYRQTMMQGLELLAYFRNRAPLDDSGMPKDRFSAEMPDATLATLKIQPSEPRDSAVYFCASGLLAGGAYNEQFFGPGTRLTVL.

This clone was picked up a small number of times. The chain couples TRBV2 to TRBJ1-2; 10 bases fit TRBD1. This CDR3 comprises 15 residues. CDR1 is SNHLY and CDR2 is FYNNEI in the germline V gene. The V gene end was trimmed by 3 bases and the J gene end by 2 bases; junction bases not matched to a gene: 3. This CDR3 is CASSEGGQGNYGYTF. The CDR3 DNA follows: TGTGCCAGCAGTGAGGGGGGACAGGGGAACTATGGCTACACCTTC.

This rearrangement joins TRBV7-9 to TRBJ2-2; weak D call: TRBD2 (6 bases). The V gene lost 3 bases and the J gene lost 4 bases, with 6 bases spanning the gap. CDR3 length equals 13 residues. From germline, CDR1 is SEHNR and CDR2 FQNEAQ (reference sequence). CDR3 protein: CASSFGGTGELFF. CDR3 in DNA: TGTGCCAGCAGCTTCGGGGGCACCGGGGAGCTGTTTTTT. Using reference TRBV7-9 and TRBJ2-2 for the parts outside the CDR3, the full variable domain is DTGVSQNPRHKITKRGQNVTFRCDPISEHNRLYWYRQTLGQGPEFLTYFQNEAQLEKSRLLSDRFSAERPKGSFSTLEIQRTEQGDSAMYLCASSFGGTGELFFGEGSRLTVL.

The chain joins TRBV2 to TRBJ2-5, with 8 bases identical to TRBD2. CDR3 length equals 15 residues. Germline values: CDR1 SNHLY, CDR2 FYNNEI. Trimming at V came to 4 bases and at J to 5 bases, leaving 9 bases not matched to a gene. The CDR3 DNA reads TGTGCCAGCAGTGCGCGACTAGCGCCCGGGGAGACCCAGTACTTC. As protein: CASSARLAPGETQYF.

This clone was counted between two and nine times. The chain recombines TRBV6-5 with TRBJ1-2; possible D gene TRBD1, 5 bases. The V gene's germline CDR1 is MNHEY and CDR2 SVGAGI. Trimming cost V 2 bases and J 2 bases, with 6 bases left between them. CDR3 length: 13 residues. In DNA, the CDR3 is TGTGCCAGCAGTTACGGGACGAACTATGGCTACACCTTC. Translation gives CASSYGTNYGYTF.

A note on this clone: It differs at one base from a far larger clone, so likely a read error. This chain joins TRBV15 and TRBJ2-7; TRBD1 might be the D (6 bases). Germline lookup yields CDR1 LNHNV and CDR2 YYDKDF (reference sequence). CDR3 length: 14 residues. This CDR3 is CSTSRDTRGHEQYF. CDR3 nucleotides: TGTTCCACCAGCAGAGATACCAGGGGCCACGAGCAGTACTTC.

This clone showed up just a few times. The V gene is TRBV7-8, the J gene TRBJ2-3, with 12 bases identical to TRBD2. Per the germline V gene, CDR1 is SGHVS and CDR2 is FQNEAQ. This CDR3 region has 17 residues. The V segment lost 4 bases and the J segment 4 bases; nucleotides outside the gene matches: 9. The CDR3 bases are TGTGCCAGCAGCTCGGGACTAGCGGGTAGTGGGGCAGATACGCAGTATTTT. Protein: CASSSGLAGSGADTQYF.

This sequence joins TRBV11-2 and TRBJ1-2; 7 nucleotides agree with TRBD1. The germline CDR1 and CDR2 sequences are SGHAT and FQNNGV. V gave up 5 bases and J gave up 4 bases; unmatched junction bases: 4. The CDR3 is 13 amino acids. CDR3: CASSKGQAYGYTF. The CDR3 nucleotides are TGTGCCAGCAGCAAAGGACAGGCCTATGGCTACACCTTC.

The V call is TRBV6-5, the J call TRBJ1-4; D not certain. CDR3 size: 14 residues. Germline loops: CDR1 MNHEY, CDR2 SVGAGI. V lost 6 bases to trimming and J lost 2 bases, with 10 bases between them. CDR3 amino acids: CASRVYLTNEKLFF. For the CDR3, the DNA is TGTGCCAGCAGGGTTTACCTGACTAATGAAAAACTGTTTTTT.

The CDR3 sequence: CASSRSGGTSVETQYF. The CDR3, as DNA: TGCGCCAGCAGCCGCTCAGGGGGGACGTCGGTGGAGACCCAGTACTTC. This chain connects TRBV4-3 to TRBJ2-5; the D gene is possibly TRBD1 (7 bases). V dropped 4 bases and J dropped 5 bases, with 20 bases sitting between them. There are 16 residues in the CDR3. Germline CDR1 is LGHNA and CDR2 is YSLEER.

Worth noting for this clone: This CDR3 is also generated by other DNA sequences in the sample. The chain employs TRBV20-1 and TRBJ2-5; unclear D gene. The CDR3 has 10 residues. V lost 0 bases, J lost 4 bases, and 0 bases lay in between. Germline CDR1 DFQATT, CDR2 SNEGSKA (reference sequence). For the CDR3, the DNA is TGCAGTGCTAGAGAAGAGACCCAGTACTTC. Translation gives CSAREETQYF.

The V and J genes are TRBV5-1 and TRBJ2-7, with D possibly being TRBD1 or TRBD2 (5 bases each). This CDR3 has 15 residues. Between the trimmed V and J ends, which lost 4 bases and 6 bases, there was a span of 20 bases. Germline V gives CDR1 SGHRS, CDR2 YFSETQ. The CDR3 is CASSLLSGPRAEQYF. CDR3 nucleotides: TGCGCCAGCAGCCTCTTAAGCGGTCCCAGGGCCGAGCAGTACTTC.

The CDR3, as DNA: TGTGCCAGCAGCTTAGGTCGTACAGATACGCAGTATTTT. It specifies CASSLGRTDTQYF. The chain links TRBV11-2 to TRBJ2-3; no firm D call. The CDR3 sequence is 13 residues long. The V and J ends lost 1 base and 3 bases respectively, with 5 bases between them. Germline values: CDR1 SGHAT, CDR2 FQNNGV.